The T cell receptor (beta chain) under discussion was sequenced for a study of control samples from healthy donors and cancer patients (dated by TCRdb to 2020 to 2022). The CDR3 contains 16 residues, cysteine and phenylalanine counted. CDR3 DNA is the only sequence kept; it has 48 bases, read in frame from the first base. The germline V and J ends show losses of 0 bases and 2 bases respectively, and no gene match explains 4 bases of the junction. The germline V gene gives CDR1 as MRHNA and CDR2 as SNTAGT. As to this clone: No cognate antigen has been identified for it. The input lacks base qualities; no much larger clone sits a single base away.

Libraries were built with the immunoSEQ multiplex PCR assay. This is the immuneACCESS table as TCRdb keeps it, with only in-frame sequences that have V and J called. A part of the clones is gone; compared with another copy, unresolved V genes explain less than half, and the rest is unexplained. The sample data list about 81,000 clones, and around 94% of these were observed just once. The top ten hold around 4.5% of the sample. Sequenced: blood. The TCR originated in a woman in her late teens or twenties in good health. The chain joins TRBV6-4 to TRBJ2-3; TRBD2 fits 8 bases in the junction. Read as DNA, the sequence is TGTGCCAGCAGTGACTCGAGGCGGGGGGACACAGATACGCAGTATTTT. It specifies CASSDSRRGDTDTQYF.